Reported below is one T cell receptor beta chain. The record originates from a study of blood T cell repertoires in COVID-19. Assignments of participants to cohorts depended upon their own reported clinical history. Germline CDR1 and CDR2: GTSNPN and SVGIG (reference sequence). CDR3 length: 14 residues. The germline V and J ends were trimmed by 6 bases and 7 bases, with 22 bases remaining between them. Assay: immunoSEQ multiplex PCR; the TCRdb copy retains only in-frame clones and omits some. The sample shows under 200,000 clones, 89% of them seen only once. The sequence came from a woman between 18 and 30 years old who had recovered from COVID-19. The source material was PBMCs or T cells enriched from blood (not recorded which). The rearrangement uses TRBV30 and TRBJ2-7; D perhaps matches TRBD2 (7 bases). For the CDR3, the DNA is TGTGCCTGCCCCGTTTGGGGGGGGGCTGGGGAGCAGTACTTC. Encoded protein: CACPVWGGAGEQYF.